The clone carrying this T cell receptor (beta chain) has a single count. These data belong to a study of cytomegalovirus exposure and HLA in healthy donors. This CDR3 contains 15 residues. Between the trimmed V and J ends, which lost 1 base and 1 base, there was a span of 11 bases. The germline gives CDR1 SGHNT, CDR2 YYREEE (reference sequence). The donors were members of the validation cohort comprising over a hundred subjects, separate from the roughly 640-subject first cohort. Data came from immunoSEQ multiplex PCR; TCRdb stores just in-frame clones and leaves some out. The data contain more than 250,000 clones, around 90% of them singletons.

Sequences were obtained from PBMCs. The source of this sequence is a woman in her 30s in good health and CMV-seropositive. The chain carries TRBV5-4 and TRBJ1-1; D gene uncertain. CDR3 region: CASSLSPTQNTEAFF. The CDR3 bases are TGTGCCAGCAGCTTGTCTCCAACCCAGAACACTGAAGCTTTCTTT.